This T cell receptor beta chain emerged from a study of low-dose radiotherapy and immunotherapy resistance in tumors. Study at large: With fractions of 0.5 Gy given every 2 weeks, Cohort 1 accumulated a total of 6.5 Gy.

This clonotype was recorded at least ten times. The time point denotes: before trial treatment. TRAV and TRBV primers primed cDNA for both TCRalpha and TCRbeta. Both a constant-region primer and a V-primer adapter served to amplify TCRs across roughly 20 PCR cycles. TCRdb reprocessed the reads with MiXCR, giving one entry per CDR3 protein. The sample shows tens of thousands of distinct CDR3 sequences, more than 7.5% of them seen only once. J was trimmed by 5 bases and V by 2 bases; bases with no gene match: 11. The CDR3 runs to 17 residues. CDR1 is SGHTA, CDR2 FQGTGA, per germline. This rearrangement joins TRBV7-3 to TRBJ2-1; TRBD1 matches 8 bases. The clonotype was recovered from a male donor with prostate cancer. Sequenced material: PBMCs, taken before treatment. As DNA, the CDR3 is TGTGCCAGCAGCTTAGGGGCAGGGGGCGGAGGCCACAATGAGCAGTTCTTC. Protein product: CASSLGAGGGGHNEQFF.